This is a list of T cell receptor beta chains from one sample in a study of CD8+ T cells in alopecia areata. Method: immunoSEQ multiplex PCR; TCRdb's copy keeps in-frame clones and lacks some. The table records over 150,000 clones, 45% to 75% of them present only once. Material: CD4+ T cells sorted from blood, obtained at week 4, from a patient treated with tofacitinib. All receptors come from a human donor with alopecia areata. CDR3s include the opening cysteine and the closing phenylalanine or tryptophan. The D gene is left open where the match is weak. A clone size is listed for some rows: how often the clone was seen (once, few, many), or a class if it is expanded.

V: TRBV2; D: NA; size: NA; J: TRBJ2-5; DNA: TGTGCCAGCACCGGTTCCAGGGGAGAGACCCAGTACTTC; CDR3: CASTGSRGETQYF
V: TRBV6-5; D: TRBD1; size: NA; J: TRBJ2-2; DNA: TGTGCCAGCAGAGTAACCGGGACAGGGAACGGGGAGCTGTTTTTT; CDR3: CASRVTGTGNGELFF
V: TRBV9; D: NA; size: NA; J: TRBJ2-2; DNA: TGTGCCAGCAGCTTGACTGACTACACCGGGGAGCTGTTTTTT; CDR3: CASSLTDYTGELFF
V: TRBV6-6; D: NA; size: NA; J: TRBJ2-7; DNA: TGTGCCAGCAGTTACGAAGGCGAGCAGTACTTC; CDR3: CASSYEGEQYF
V: TRBV10-3; D: NA; size: NA; J: TRBJ1-2; DNA: TGTGCCATCAGTCGACAGCGCAACTATGGCTACACCTTC; CDR3: CAISRQRNYGYTF
V: TRBV29-1; D: TRBD2; size: NA; J: TRBJ2-3; DNA: TGCAGCGTTGAAGACCTCCCAGGAACAGCGGGAGGTGCAGATACGCAGTATTTT; CDR3: CSVEDLPGTAGGADTQYF
V: TRBV29-1; D: TRBD1; size: few; J: TRBJ2-6; DNA: TGCAGCGTGCAGGGGGCAGGTGGGGCCAACGTCCTGACTTTC; CDR3: CSVQGAGGANVLTF
V: TRBV7-6; D: NA; size: NA; J: TRBJ2-2; DNA: TGTGCCAGCAGCTTCATCAGGGCCGGGGAGCTGTTTTTT; CDR3: CASSFIRAGELFF
V: TRBV30; D: TRBD2; size: NA; J: TRBJ2-1; DNA: TGTGCCTGCATGCCTCGGGGCGGGAGATTCTATGAGCAGTTCTTC; CDR3: CACMPRGGRFYEQFF
V: TRBV2; D: NA; size: few; J: TRBJ2-5; DNA: TGTGCCAGCAGTGAATCTGGGCTAGCGGAGACCCAGTACTTC; CDR3: CASSESGLAETQYF
V: TRBV29-1; D: TRBD2; size: NA; J: TRBJ2-7; DNA: TGCAGCTCGGAAAAAATGAGACTAGCGCGAAACGAGCAGTACTTC; CDR3: CSSEKMRLARNEQYF
V: TRBV25-1; D: TRBD2; size: NA; J: TRBJ2-5; DNA: TGTGCCAGCACGACTAGAGCGGGAGTCGGAGAGACCCAGTACTTC; CDR3: CASTTRAGVGETQYF
V: TRBV9; D: NA; size: NA; J: TRBJ1-1; DNA: TGTGCCAGCAGCACGTCAAACCGGGGCACTGAAGCTTTCTTT; CDR3: CASSTSNRGTEAFF
V: TRBV4-3; D: NA; size: NA; J: TRBJ2-7; DNA: TGCGCCAGCAGCCAAGACCCGCAGGTCCGGAGCGAGCAGTACTTC; CDR3: CASSQDPQVRSEQYF
V: TRBV6-5; D: TRBD1; size: NA; J: TRBJ2-7; DNA: TGTGCCAGCAGTTACTCTGCGGGACAGGGGGTATACGAGCAGTACTTC; CDR3: CASSYSAGQGVYEQYF
V: TRBV7-3; D: NA; size: NA; J: TRBJ2-5; DNA: TGTGCCAGCAGCCGAAGGTTACAAGAGACCCAGTACTTC; CDR3: CASSRRLQETQYF
V: TRBV2; D: NA; size: NA; J: TRBJ2-1; DNA: TGTGCCAGCAGTGAATTAAGGGGGTATGAGCAGTTCTTC; CDR3: CASSELRGYEQFF
V: TRBV18; D: TRBD2; size: once; J: TRBJ2-5; DNA: TGTGCCAGCTCACCATACGGCCTAGCGGAAGAGACCCAGTACTTC; CDR3: CASSPYGLAEETQYF
V: TRBV29-1; D: TRBD1; size: NA; J: TRBJ1-2; DNA: TGCAGCGTTGACACGACAGGGGGGAATGGCTACACCTTC; CDR3: CSVDTTGGNGYTF
V: TRBV28; D: NA; size: NA; J: TRBJ2-5; DNA: TGTGCCAGCAGTTTCACAGAGACCCAGTACTTC; CDR3: CASSFTETQYF
V: TRBV6-5; D: TRBD2; size: NA; J: TRBJ2-7; DNA: TGTGCCAGCAGAGCGGGACCAGCCCTACGCGAGCAGTACTTC; CDR3: CASRAGPALREQYF
V: TRBV7-9; D: NA; size: NA; J: TRBJ2-7; DNA: TGTGCCAGCAGCCCGGGGACAACCACCTACGAGCAGTACTTC; CDR3: CASSPGTTTYEQYF
V: TRBV4-3; D: NA; size: NA; J: TRBJ2-5; DNA: TGCGCCAGCAGCCAAGGTCTGGGGTACGGGGAGACCCAGTACTTC; CDR3: CASSQGLGYGETQYF
V: TRBV30; D: TRBD2; size: NA; J: TRBJ2-3; DNA: TGTGCCTGGAGTGTAGGGACTAGTGGAGCAGATACGCAGTATTTT; CDR3: CAWSVGTSGADTQYF
V: TRBV28; D: NA; size: NA; J: TRBJ2-3; DNA: TGTGCCAGCAGTTTACCCCACACAGATACGCAGTATTTT; CDR3: CASSLPHTDTQYF
V: TRBV5-1; D: NA; size: NA; J: TRBJ2-3; DNA: TGCGCCAGCAGCCCGGGGACCAAGGATACGCAGTATTTT; CDR3: CASSPGTKDTQYF
V: TRBV4-2; D: TRBD2; size: NA; J: TRBJ2-3; DNA: TGTGCCAGCAGCACTGGGACTAGCGGGAGGATTACGCAGTATTTT; CDR3: CASSTGTSGRITQYF
V: TRBV5-1; D: NA; size: NA; J: TRBJ1-2; DNA: TGCGCCAGCAGCCCCGAGGCGGGGGGAAACTATGGCTACACCTTC; CDR3: CASSPEAGGNYGYTF
V: TRBV29-1; D: TRBD1; size: NA; J: TRBJ2-5; DNA: TGCAGCGTTGACAGGGACAGAGTCCAAGAGACCCAGTACTTC; CDR3: CSVDRDRVQETQYF
V: TRBV30; D: TRBD1; size: NA; J: TRBJ1-2; DNA: TGTGCCTTCGACAGGGGCCGGGGCTATGGCTACACCTTC; CDR3: CAFDRGRGYGYTF
V: TRBV2; D: TRBD2; size: NA; J: TRBJ2-1; DNA: TGTGCCAGCAGTGACTTATTTGGGACTAGCGGGAGACAGACCTACAATGAGCAGTTCTTC; CDR3: CASSDLFGTSGRQTYNEQFF
V: TRBV29-1; D: NA; size: NA; J: TRBJ1-4; DNA: TGCAGCGGACAGGATGATGAAAAACTGTTTTTT; CDR3: CSGQDDEKLFF
V: TRBV30; D: TRBD1; size: few; J: TRBJ2-2; DNA: TGTGCCTGGGTCGACAGGGGGAACACCGGGGAGCTGTTTTTT; CDR3: CAWVDRGNTGELFF
V: TRBV6-6; D: TRBD1; size: NA; J: TRBJ1-2; DNA: TGTGCCAGCAGTTACCCCCAGGGGGCTTCGCATGGCTACACCTTC; CDR3: CASSYPQGASHGYTF
V: TRBV7-3; D: TRBD2; size: NA; J: TRBJ2-7; DNA: TGTGCCAGCAGCTTATATCGCGGGAGGGCCTCCTACGAGCAGTACTTC; CDR3: CASSLYRGRASYEQYF
V: TRBV29-1; D: NA; size: NA; J: TRBJ1-1; DNA: TGCAGCGGGAGACTGGGGGGATGGGCTGAAGCTTTCTTT; CDR3: CSGRLGGWAEAFF
V: TRBV28; D: NA; size: few; J: TRBJ1-1; DNA: TGTGCCTCAGGGGCGTTAAACACTGAAGCTTTCTTT; CDR3: CASGALNTEAFF
V: TRBV2; D: NA; size: NA; J: TRBJ1-5; DNA: TGTGCCTTCGGGGACAATCAGCCCCAGCATTTT; CDR3: CAFGDNQPQHF
V: TRBV23-1; D: NA; size: NA; J: TRBJ2-1; DNA: TGCGCCAGCATCCAGGGGGGAGGTCTGAAGTTCTTC; CDR3: CASIQGGGLKFF
V: TRBV20-1; D: NA; size: NA; J: TRBJ2-1; DNA: TGCAGTGCTGGGCCGGGCCGGGAGCAGTTCTTC; CDR3: CSAGPGREQFF
V: TRBV29-1; D: NA; size: NA; J: TRBJ2-7; DNA: TGCAGCGTTGGCGGACAGACCTCCTACGAGCAGTACTTC; CDR3: CSVGGQTSYEQYF
V: TRBV5-6; D: TRBD2; size: few; J: TRBJ2-7; DNA: TGTGCCAGCAGCTTGGTGGGGGAGGGAGGTAAGGTGCAGTACTTC; CDR3: CASSLVGEGGKVQYF
V: TRBV20-1; D: NA; size: NA; J: TRBJ2-6; DNA: TGCGGGATCACTGGGGCCAACGTCCTGACTTTC; CDR3: CGITGANVLTF
V: TRBV5-1; D: TRBD2; size: NA; J: TRBJ2-1; DNA: TGCGCCAGCAGCTTGACGGGGGGTGATGAGCAGTTCTTC; CDR3: CASSLTGGDEQFF
V: TRBV29-1; D: TRBD1; size: NA; J: TRBJ1-1; DNA: TGCAGCGGGGACAGAAACACTGAAGCTTTCTTT; CDR3: CSGDRNTEAFF
V: TRBV7-2; D: NA; size: NA; J: TRBJ2-1; DNA: TGTGCCAGCAGCCAGGACAAAGCTGAGCAGTTCTTC; CDR3: CASSQDKAEQFF
V: TRBV4-3; D: TRBD2; size: NA; J: TRBJ2-5; DNA: TGCGCCAGCAGCTATGGGACTAGCGGGAGGGCCGGAGAGACCCAGTACTTC; CDR3: CASSYGTSGRAGETQYF
V: TRBV30; D: TRBD1; size: once; J: TRBJ2-1; DNA: TGTGCCTGGAGAACGGGACAGGGATTCTACAATGAGCAGTTCTTC; CDR3: CAWRTGQGFYNEQFF
V: TRBV7-9; D: TRBD2; size: NA; J: TRBJ2-5; DNA: TGTGCCAGCAGCTTAACTAGCGGGAGGGAGACCCAGTACTTC; CDR3: CASSLTSGRETQYF
V: TRBV29-1; D: TRBD1; size: few; J: TRBJ2-7; DNA: TGCAGCGTTGACAGCTCCGGGACAGGAGGCTACGAGCAGTACTTC; CDR3: CSVDSSGTGGYEQYF